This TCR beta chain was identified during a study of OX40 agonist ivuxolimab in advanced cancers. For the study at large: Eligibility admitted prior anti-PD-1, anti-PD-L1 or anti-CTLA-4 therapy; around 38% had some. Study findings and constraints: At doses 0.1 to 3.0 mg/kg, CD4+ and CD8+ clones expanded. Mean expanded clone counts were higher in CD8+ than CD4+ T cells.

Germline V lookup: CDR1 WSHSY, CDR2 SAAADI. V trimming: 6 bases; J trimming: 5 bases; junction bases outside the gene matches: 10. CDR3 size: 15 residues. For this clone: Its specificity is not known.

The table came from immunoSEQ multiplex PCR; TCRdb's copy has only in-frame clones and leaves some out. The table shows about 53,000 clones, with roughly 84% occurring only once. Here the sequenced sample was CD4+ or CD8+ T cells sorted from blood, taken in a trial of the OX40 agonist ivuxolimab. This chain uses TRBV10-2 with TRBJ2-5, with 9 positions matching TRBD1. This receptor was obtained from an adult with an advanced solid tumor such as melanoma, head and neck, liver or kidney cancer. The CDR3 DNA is TGCGCCAGCAGGCGCGGGACAGGGAACCGGGAGACCCAGTACTTC. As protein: CASRRGTGNRETQYF.